This T cell receptor beta chain was captured in a study of control samples from healthy donors and cancer patients. Profiled with immunoSEQ multiplex PCR; TCRdb holds only in-frame clones, not every one. This repertoire shows about 86,000 clones, more than 80% found once; its top ten account for about 1.5%. Germline-derived CDR1 and CDR2 are SGHNT and YENEEA. This CDR3 has 15 residues. The trim removed 6 bases at V and 5 bases at J, leaving 12 bases unmatched. The rearrangement links TRBV11-3 to TRBJ2-5; TRBD2 aligns across 7 bases. This TCR was sampled from a woman in her 30s in good health. The sequencing sample was made of blood. CDR3 sequence: CASSQAAGVGETQYF. DNA for the CDR3: TGTGCCAGCAGTCAGGCCGCGGGAGTCGGGGAGACCCAGTACTTC.